This T cell receptor beta chain was captured by sequencing in a study of control samples from healthy donors and cancer patients. Measured with immunoSEQ multiplex PCR; TCRdb has only the in-frame clones, and not every one. This table has under 95,000 clones, around 84% appearing once. The germline V and J ends were trimmed by 8 bases and 4 bases, with 14 bases remaining between them. The CDR3 runs 13 residues. Germline V CDR1 and CDR2: SGHTA, FQGNSA. The receptor was isolated from a man aged 45-65 years in good health. Source material: blood. The chain recombines TRBV7-2 with TRBJ2-5; weak D call: TRBD2 (5 bases). CDR3 DNA sequence: TGTGCCAGCGGGCGGGCTTTGAGAGAGACCCAGTACTTC. This encodes CASGRALRETQYF.